Given below is one T cell receptor beta chain in context. The data were taken from a study of blood T cell repertoires in COVID-19. Across the study: Some COVID-19 samples were acute and others convalescent; all came from the United States, Italy and Spain.

Study processing details: Reference gene primer amplification gave nucleated cell count estimates. The data were produced by immunoSEQ multiplex PCR, yet TCRdb's version contains in-frame clones alone and is incomplete. V and J calls and clone size are as listed in that table; D and trimming were resolved from the DNA. The table shows some 70,000 clones, with approximately 80% occurring only once. The clonotype was recovered from a woman in her 70s with acute or convalescent COVID-19. The sequenced sample consisted of peripheral blood.

CDR3 sequence (DNA): TGTGCCAGCTCACCTGACAGGGGTATGGAGACCCAGTACTTC. Its translation is CASSPDRGMETQYF. The chain combines TRBV18 with TRBJ2-5; TRBD1 agrees at 8 bases. With 3 bases clipped from V and 5 bases from J, the junction kept 5 bases outside the gene matches. This CDR3 is 14 amino acids long. CDR1 and CDR2 (germline): KGHSH, LQKENI.